A selection of T cell receptor beta chains follows, all from one sample in a study of blood T cell repertoires in COVID-19. Generated by immunoSEQ multiplex PCR, the TCRdb table keeps only in-frame clones and is missing some. The repertoire includes 60,000 to 75,000 clones, 70% to 90% of them detected once, and around 3.7% sits in the top ten. The sequencing sample was made of peripheral blood. These receptors were taken from a woman aged 45-60 years with COVID-19, enrolled during active disease. CDR3s include the opening cysteine and the closing phenylalanine or tryptophan. The D gene is left open where the match is weak. Size tells how often a clone was seen (once, few, many) or the class of an expanded clone, and some rows leave it out.

j_call,clone_size,d_call,v_call,cdr3_aa,cdr3_nt
TRBJ2-7,.,.,TRBV7-2,CASSLRSAFVYEQYF,TGTGCCAGCAGCCTGCGGAGCGCGTTTGTGTACGAGCAGTACTTC
TRBJ2-2,once,TRBD2,TRBV30,CAWSVPTSGTDGELFF,TGTGCCTGGAGTGTACCGACTAGCGGGACCGACGGGGAGCTGTTTTTT
TRBJ2-5,.,TRBD1,TRBV6-2/TRBV6-3,CASSYSADRKQETQYF,TGTGCCAGCAGTTACTCTGCGGACAGGAAGCAAGAGACCCAGTACTTC
TRBJ2-7,.,TRBD1,TRBV11-2,CASSIGQGGYEQYF,TGTGCCAGCAGCATTGGACAGGGTGGTTACGAGCAGTACTTC
TRBJ2-1,.,TRBD2,TRBV6-5,CASPSGYYNEQFF,TGTGCCAGTCCTAGCGGGTACTACAATGAGCAGTTCTTC
TRBJ2-3,.,TRBD2,TRBV12-5,CASGSGLSLTDTQYF,TGTGCTAGTGGTTCGGGACTATCCCTCACAGATACGCAGTATTTT
TRBJ1-1,.,TRBD1,TRBV27,CASSLPGGRNTEAFF,TGTGCCAGCAGTTTACCAGGGGGTAGGAACACTGAAGCTTTCTTT
TRBJ2-1,.,.,TRBV27,CASSFARGGGTYNEQFF,TGTGCCAGCAGTTTCGCCAGAGGGGGGGGCACCTACAATGAGCAGTTCTTC
TRBJ1-2,.,.,TRBV4-2,CASSRGRGDYGYTF,TGTGCCAGCAGCCGTGGTCGGGGGGACTATGGCTACACCTTC
TRBJ2-6,once,.,TRBV6-1,CASSEAHGVLTF,TGTGCCAGCAGTGAAGCGCACGGCGTCCTGACTTTC
TRBJ2-1,few,TRBD2,TRBV6-2/TRBV6-3,CASSPPTSGSHFDEQFF,TGTGCCAGCAGCCCTCCGACTAGCGGGAGTCATTTCGATGAGCAGTTCTTC
TRBJ2-2,.,.,TRBV30,CAWSLEANTGELFF,TGTGCCTGGAGCTTAGAGGCAAACACCGGGGAGCTGTTTTTT
TRBJ2-1,.,.,TRBV29-1,CSVRVWHNEQFF,TGCAGCGTCCGGGTTTGGCACAATGAGCAGTTCTTC
TRBJ2-7,.,TRBD1,TRBV12-3/TRBV12-4,CASSHQQGDEQYF,TGTGCCAGCAGTCACCAACAGGGGGACGAGCAGTACTTC
TRBJ2-1,.,TRBD2,TRBV5-1,CASSSLAGASNEQFF,TGCGCCAGCAGCTCTCTAGCGGGGGCGTCCAATGAGCAGTTCTTC
TRBJ2-3,.,.,TRBV12-3/TRBV12-4,CASSLRRTDTQYF,TGTGCCAGCAGTTTAAGGAGGACAGATACGCAGTATTTT
TRBJ2-3,.,.,TRBV9,CASSVTALADTQYF,TGTGCCAGCAGCGTCACAGCACTAGCAGATACGCAGTATTTT
TRBJ2-5,.,.,TRBV6-5,CASSKGGNQETQYF,TGTGCCAGCAGCAAGGGGGGGAACCAAGAGACCCAGTACTTC
TRBJ1-2,.,TRBD1,TRBV28,CASTETQGYYGYTF,TGTGCCAGCACCGAGACACAGGGGTACTATGGCTACACCTTC
TRBJ2-3,.,TRBD1,TRBV28,CAEGAPSTDTQYF,TGTGCCGAGGGGGCTCCAAGCACAGATACGCAGTATTTT
TRBJ1-5,few,TRBD1,TRBV11-2,CASSLVDRVNQPQHF,TGTGCCAGCAGCTTAGTGGACAGGGTCAATCAGCCCCAGCATTTT
TRBJ2-1,.,TRBD2,TRBV28,CVSGRAVRNEQFF,TGTGTTAGCGGGAGGGCGGTTAGAAATGAGCAGTTCTTC
TRBJ1-4,.,.,TRBV7-5,CARRSQGLCPF,TGTGCCAGAAGATCACAGGGTCTCTGTCCCTTT
TRBJ2-7,.,TRBD1,TRBV3-1/TRBV3-2,CASSQDAEDRVPYEQYF,TGTGCCAGCAGCCAAGATGCCGAGGACAGGGTTCCTTACGAGCAGTACTTC
TRBJ1-1,.,TRBD1,TRBV5-8,CASRVQTGKGRYTEAFF,TGTGCCAGCAGGGTTCAGACAGGGAAGGGAAGGTACACTGAAGCTTTCTTT
TRBJ2-3,few,TRBD1,TRBV7-6,CASSLTGNTDTQYF,TGTGCCAGCAGCTTGACAGGGAACACAGATACGCAGTATTTT
TRBJ1-5,.,.,TRBV28,CASRESSNQPQHF,TGTGCCAGCCGGGAGTCCAGCAATCAGCCCCAGCATTTT
TRBJ1-6,.,.,TRBV3-1/TRBV3-2,CASSQGSANSPLHF,TGTGCCAGCAGCCAAGGGTCAGCGAATTCACCCCTCCACTTT
TRBJ2-7,.,TRBD1,TRBV30,CAWAGTGANEQYF,TGTGCCTGGGCCGGGACAGGGGCGAACGAGCAGTACTTC
TRBJ2-3,.,.,TRBV7-3,CASSLYPRGLTDTQYF,TGTGCCAGCAGCTTATATCCGCGCGGGCTCACAGATACGCAGTATTTT
TRBJ2-1,.,TRBD2,TRBV4-2,CASSQDLPLAGSNEQFF,TGTGCCAGCAGCCAAGATCTCCCACTAGCGGGAAGCAATGAGCAGTTCTTC
TRBJ2-7,.,TRBD2,TRBV6-6,CASSYARGGYEQYF,TGTGCCAGCAGTTACGCCCGGGGGGGGTACGAGCAGTACTTC
TRBJ1-6,.,.,TRBV20-1,CSASLSRVGSPLHF,TGCAGTGCTAGTCTAAGCCGGGTTGGGTCACCCCTCCACTTT
TRBJ2-2,.,.,TRBV5-6,CASSYLGERELFF,TGTGCCAGCAGCTACCTCGGGGAACGGGAGCTGTTTTTT
TRBJ1-2,.,.,TRBV9,CASSVGYRLSFGYTF,TGTGCCAGCAGCGTTGGATACAGGTTAAGTTTTGGCTACACCTTC
TRBJ2-2,.,.,TRBV18,CASSPGGGSNTGELFF,TGTGCCAGCTCACCAGGCGGCGGGTCGAACACCGGGGAGCTGTTTTTT
TRBJ2-1,.,.,TRBV7-3,CASSPGGSYNEQFF,TGTGCCAGCAGCCCCGGTGGCTCCTACAATGAGCAGTTCTTC
TRBJ2-3,.,.,TRBV21-1,CASGSQTDTQYF,TGTGCCAGCGGTTCACAGACAGATACGCAGTATTTT
TRBJ2-6,.,.,TRBV6-2/TRBV6-3,CASSLNKLLSGANVLTF,TGTGCCAGCAGCCTCAATAAACTCCTCTCTGGGGCCAACGTCCTGACTTTC
TRBJ1-1,.,.,TRBV29-1,CSDNGHYTEAFF,TGCAGCGATAACGGACATTACACTGAAGCTTTCTTT
TRBJ2-7,.,TRBD1,TRBV27,CASSGQGRYEQYF,TGTGCCAGCAGTGGACAGGGTCGGTACGAGCAGTACTTC
TRBJ1-5,.,.,TRBV28,CASRQSNQPQHF,TGTGCCAGCAGGCAGAGCAATCAGCCCCAGCATTTT
TRBJ1-3,.,TRBD1,TRBV2,CASKAGGWVDTIYF,TGTGCCAGCAAGGCAGGGGGTTGGGTAGACACCATATATTTT
TRBJ2-4,.,.,TRBV10-1,CASSEERGNIQYF,TGCGCCAGCAGTGAAGAGCGTGGGAACATTCAGTACTTC
TRBJ2-1,.,TRBD1,TRBV28,CASLGTAVVNEQFF,TGTGCCAGCTTGGGGACAGCGGTTGTCAATGAGCAGTTCTTC
TRBJ1-6,.,.,TRBV5-1,CASSLVGAGASPLHF,TGCGCCAGCAGCTTGGTAGGGGCAGGGGCCTCACCCCTCCACTTT
TRBJ2-2,.,TRBD2,TRBV7-6,CASSLTTSGSGELFF,TGTGCCAGCAGCTTAACAACTAGCGGGAGCGGGGAGCTGTTTTTT
TRBJ2-1,.,.,TRBV27,CASSGYNEQFF,TGTGCCAGTTCCGGTTACAATGAGCAGTTCTTC
TRBJ2-7,few,.,TRBV4-3,CASSREGGDEQYF,TGCGCCAGCAGCCGCGAGGGGGGGGATGAGCAGTACTTC
TRBJ1-3,.,TRBD1,TRBV30,CAWSLTTGGLGNTIYF,TGTGCCTGGAGCCTTACAACAGGGGGCCTTGGAAACACCATATATTTT
TRBJ2-7,few,TRBD2,TRBV7-2,CASSQGLETYEQYF,TGTGCCAGCAGCCAGGGACTAGAGACCTACGAGCAGTACTTC
TRBJ2-7,.,.,TRBV21-1,CASSKPAGRGGPGEQYF,TGTGCCAGCAGCAAACCAGCGGGACGAGGGGGTCCGGGAGAGCAGTACTTC
TRBJ2-2,.,TRBD2,TRBV4-3,CASSQEPSLAGGPGELFF,TGCGCCAGCAGCCAAGAGCCCTCACTAGCGGGAGGGCCCGGGGAGCTGTTTTTT
TRBJ2-3,.,.,TRBV5-6,CASSLRRLPTQYF,TGTGCCAGCAGCCTCCGGCGGCTCCCCACGCAGTATTTT
TRBJ2-7,.,.,TRBV30,CAWSVRFSGTYEQYF,TGTGCCTGGAGTGTCCGGTTTTCCGGGACCTACGAGCAGTACTTC